These T cell receptor beta chains were read from a single sample in a study of T cells in Graves' hyperthyroidism and ophthalmopathy. From the multiplex PCR reads, TCRdb called clonotypes with MiXCR, one entry per CDR3 protein. Altogether some 700,000 distinct CDR3 sequences are present, around 16% being singletons, with the ten largest covering around 16%. The sequenced sample was blood. The receptors stem from a man aged 50 to 60 with Graves' hyperthyroidism. Both conserved end residues are part of each CDR3. A D gene is named only where the DNA matches it firmly. The size entry is marked missing in some rows and otherwise reads once, few, many or a size class.

d_call	v_call	clone_size	j_call	cdr3_aa	cdr3_nt
TRBD1	TRBV27	many	TRBJ2-2	CASSTYDRGGTGELFF	TGTGCCAGCAGTACCTACGACAGGGGTGGCACCGGGGAGCTGTTTTTT
-	TRBV12-3/TRBV12-4	-	TRBJ1-4	CASSPRGGLNEKLFF	TGTGCCAGCAGTCCTCGGGGGGGTCTTAATGAAAAACTGTTTTTT
TRBD2	TRBV19	few	TRBJ2-1	CASSIGSGGLVRYEQFF	TGTGCCAGTAGTATCGGATCGGGGGGGCTAGTACGGTATGAGCAGTTCTTC
-	TRBV3-1	many	TRBJ2-1	CASSLVAGSYNEQFF	TGTGCCAGCAGCTTAGTAGCAGGCTCCTACAATGAGCAGTTCTTC
-	TRBV2	many	TRBJ2-1	CASSELGPYSYNEQFF	TGTGCCAGCAGTGAATTGGGACCATACTCCTACAATGAGCAGTTCTTC
-	TRBV20-1	many	TRBJ1-3	CSARGGRTGNTIYF	TGCAGTGCTAGAGGAGGACGTACTGGAAACACCATATATTTT
-	TRBV28	many	TRBJ1-1	CASSLGTVNTEAFF	TGTGCCAGCAGTTTAGGGACGGTGAACACTGAAGCTTTCTTT
-	TRBV7-9	many	TRBJ2-7	CASSGGAEGGYEQYF	TGTGCCAGCAGCGGGGGAGCGGAAGGGGGCTACGAGCAGTACTTC
TRBD2	TRBV5-1	few	TRBJ2-2	CASSFLPGLEAGELFF	TGCGCCAGCAGCTTCCTACCGGGACTAGAGGCCGGGGAGCTGTTTTTT
TRBD1	TRBV28	many	TRBJ2-1	CASNLRQGYRNEQFF	TGTGCCAGCAATCTAAGACAGGGGTATCGGAATGAGCAGTTCTTC
TRBD1	TRBV11-2	many	TRBJ2-5	CASSWDRGETQYF	TGTGCCAGCAGCTGGGACAGGGGAGAGACCCAGTACTTC
TRBD2	TRBV4-1	few	TRBJ2-7	CASSQAGGMIAVQYF	TGCGCCAGCAGCCAAGCCGGGGGGATGATAGCGGTGCAGTACTTC
-	TRBV9	-	TRBJ1-4	CASSEGTRLYEKLFF	TGTGCCAGCAGCGAAGGGACACGCCTATATGAAAAACTGTTTTTT
TRBD2	TRBV28	-	TRBJ2-1	CASQTPGTRYNEQFF	TGTGCCAGTCAAACCCCAGGGACTAGGTACAATGAGCAGTTCTTC
-	TRBV10-2	-	TRBJ2-5	CASSDGGPAQYF	TGCGCCAGCAGTGATGGGGGCCCAGCCCAGTACTTC
-	TRBV27	many	TRBJ2-1	CASSLPPGNEQFF	TGTGCCAGCAGCCTACCGCCGGGGAATGAGCAGTTCTTC
-	TRBV20-1	many	TRBJ2-1	CSGTEGRDEQFF	TGCAGTGGGACGGAGGGCCGGGATGAGCAGTTCTTC
TRBD1	TRBV15	few	TRBJ2-2	CATSPAGTGSGELFF	TGTGCCACCAGCCCCGCCGGGACAGGGTCCGGGGAGCTGTTTTTT
TRBD1	TRBV6-2/TRBV6-3	few	TRBJ2-7	CASSDPGQGAYEQYF	TGTGCCAGCAGTGATCCGGGACAGGGGGCCTACGAGCAGTACTTC
-	TRBV28	-	TRBJ1-2	CASIRFRTDGYTF	TGTGCCAGTATTCGATTCCGGACAGATGGCTACACCTTC
-	TRBV19	few	TRBJ1-3	CASSIGLKLNSGNTIYF	TGTGCCAGTAGTATTGGACTAAAGCTGAACTCTGGAAACACCATATATTTT
-	TRBV6-1	few	TRBJ2-2	CASSDRGNTGELFF	TGTGCCAGCAGTGACAGGGGTAACACCGGGGAGCTGTTTTTT
-	TRBV7-3	-	TRBJ2-5	CASSQDLGEETQYF	TGCGCCAGCAGCCAGGACCTAGGAGAGGAGACCCAGTACTTC
-	TRBV25-1	-	TRBJ2-7	CASSEYSSGYEQYF	TGTGCCAGCAGTGAATACAGTTCCGGCTACGAGCAGTACTTC
-	TRBV5-1	few	TRBJ1-1	CASSFLSENTEAFF	TGCGCCAGCAGCTTTCTCAGCGAGAACACTGAAGCTTTCTTT
TRBD2	TRBV20-1	many	TRBJ2-5	CSAAILAGGDQETQYF	TGCAGTGCTGCGATACTAGCGGGGGGGGACCAAGAGACCCAGTACTTC
TRBD1	TRBV20-1	many	TRBJ1-2	CSPSQGDYGYTF	TGCAGCCCTTCGCAGGGGGACTATGGCTACACCTTC
TRBD2	TRBV24-1	many	TRBJ2-3	CATSDRLGGYTDTQYF	TGTGCCACCAGTGATCGGTTGGGAGGGTACACAGATACGCAGTATTTT
-	TRBV19	-	TRBJ2-1	CARGQHSANYNEQFF	TGTGCCAGGGGACAACATAGCGCTAACTACAATGAGCAGTTCTTC
-	TRBV15	few	TRBJ2-1	CATSSSLGSTEQFF	TGTGCCACCAGCTCCTCCTTAGGTTCTACTGAGCAGTTCTTC
TRBD2	TRBV11-2	few	TRBJ2-1	CASSQIWLAGDNEQFF	TGCGCCAGCAGCCAAATATGGCTAGCGGGGGACAATGAGCAGTTCTTC
TRBD1	TRBV5-1	few	TRBJ2-7	CASTPTGGESYEQYF	TGCGCCAGCACCCCTACAGGGGGCGAATCTTACGAGCAGTACTTC
-	TRBV28	-	TRBJ1-2	CASSLNRVNQHGYTF	TGTGCCAGCAGTTTAAACAGGGTTAATCAACATGGCTACACCTTC
TRBD2	TRBV13	-	TRBJ2-1	CASSSSSGGNEQFF	TGTGCCAGCAGCTCGAGTAGCGGGGGCAATGAGCAGTTCTTC
TRBD1	TRBV6-1	many	TRBJ1-1	CASSYFRTGTNTEAFF	TGTGCCAGCAGTTATTTTCGGACAGGGACCAACACTGAAGCTTTCTTT
TRBD2	TRBV10-3	many	TRBJ2-5	CAISAGLVAGGLETQYF	TGTGCCATCAGTGCGGGTCTGGTAGCGGGAGGGCTGGAGACCCAGTACTTC
-	TRBV12-3/TRBV12-4	many	TRBJ1-5	CASRWEYSNQPQHF	TGTGCCAGCAGGTGGGAGTACAGCAATCAGCCCCAGCATTTT
-	TRBV9	many	TRBJ1-1	CASSVVQGGSTEAFF	TGTGCCAGCAGCGTAGTACAGGGAGGAAGCACTGAAGCTTTCTTT
-	TRBV5-1	few	TRBJ2-4	CASSLNLGSKNIQYF	TGCGCCAGCAGCTTGAACCTCGGGTCAAAAAACATTCAGTACTTC